This is a list of T cell receptor beta chains from one sample in a study of blood T cell repertoires in COVID-19. TCRdb's table, derived via immunoSEQ multiplex PCR, lists solely in-frame clones and lacks some. The sample lists a few hundred thousand clones, about 90% seen once, with 1.2% in the top ten. The sample comprised PBMCs or T cells enriched from blood (not recorded which). These receptors came from a man between 25 and 39 years old who had recovered from COVID-19. CDR3s include the opening cysteine and the closing phenylalanine or tryptophan. D genes are given only for firm matches. A clone size is listed for some rows: how often the clone was seen (once, few, many), or a class if it is expanded.

d_call | j_call | v_call | clone_size | cdr3_nt | cdr3_aa
- | TRBJ1-2 | TRBV12-3/TRBV12-4 | - | TGTGCCAGCAGTTTTGAGGTGGACTATGGCTACACCTTC | CASSFEVDYGYTF
TRBD1 | TRBJ2-2 | TRBV7-2 | - | TGTGCCAGCAGCTTAGTCGGGACAGGGGGCAGTGCCGGGGAGCTGTTTTTT | CASSLVGTGGSAGELFF
TRBD1 | TRBJ1-2 | TRBV25-1 | - | TGTGCCAGCAGTGAATATCGCAGGGGGCAAGACTATGGCTACACCTTC | CASSEYRRGQDYGYTF
- | TRBJ1-1 | TRBV6-5 | few | TGTGCCAGCAGCAGAACGCTGAACACTGAAGCTTTCTTT | CASSRTLNTEAFF
- | TRBJ1-5 | TRBV6-5 | - | TGTGCCAGCGGGGGGGTCGGAAATAGCAATCAGCCCCAGCATTTT | CASGGVGNSNQPQHF
TRBD1 | TRBJ2-7 | TRBV7-2 | - | TGTGCCAGCAGCCCCCGGACAGGGCGCTCCGAGCAGTACTTC | CASSPRTGRSEQYF
TRBD2 | TRBJ2-7 | TRBV10-1 | - | TGCGCCAGCTCCCCGAGCGGGATAAATTACGAGCAGTACTTC | CASSPSGINYEQYF
- | TRBJ2-1 | TRBV5-5 | - | TGTGCCAGCAGCTTAAGCCGGAACGGAGGGAGAATTGACCATGAGCAGTTCTTC | CASSLSRNGGRIDHEQFF
TRBD2 | TRBJ2-5 | TRBV9 | - | TGTGCCAGCAGCGTTGCTAGCGGGTTCACCGACGAGACCCAGTACTTC | CASSVASGFTDETQYF
TRBD2 | TRBJ2-7 | TRBV5-5 | - | TGTGCCAGCAGCTGGGGGGCTAGCGGGGCCCCCCTCTTATACGAGCAGTACTTC | CASSWGASGAPLLYEQYF
TRBD1 | TRBJ2-1 | TRBV9 | - | TGTGCCAGCAGCGTAGAAGGGGACAGCGGTAATGAGCAGTTCTTC | CASSVEGDSGNEQFF
- | TRBJ2-7 | TRBV7-2 | - | TGTGCCAGCAGACCGATTTACAGGGACCACGAGCAGTACTTC | CASRPIYRDHEQYF
TRBD2 | TRBJ2-4 | TRBV19 | - | TGTGCCAGTAGTTCGACGGGGGGGCTAGCCAAAAACATTCAGTACTTC | CASSSTGGLAKNIQYF
TRBD2 | TRBJ2-7 | TRBV28 | - | TGTGCCAGCAGCCCGATAGCGGGAGCACAGTACTTC | CASSPIAGAQYF
TRBD1 | TRBJ2-1 | TRBV11-3 | - | TGTGCCAGCAGCCCTTACAGGGGGCCCTACAATGAGCAGTTCTTC | CASSPYRGPYNEQFF
TRBD1 | TRBJ1-2 | TRBV11-2 | - | TGTGCCAGCAGCTTATCGGGGGTACAGGGGGCGGATGGCTACACCTTC | CASSLSGVQGADGYTF
- | TRBJ1-5 | TRBV6-2/TRBV6-3 | - | TGTGCCAGCAGTTACTCTTCGGTGGGCAATCAGCCCCAGCATTTT | CASSYSSVGNQPQHF
TRBD2 | TRBJ2-1 | TRBV5-4 | once | TGTGCCAGCAGCTTGGATGTCGGGGTCGGGACTAGCCACAATGAGCAGTTCTTC | CASSLDVGVGTSHNEQFF
TRBD2 | TRBJ2-7 | TRBV7-8 | - | TGTGCCAGCAGCCAGAGTGGGGGGGCCTACGAGCAGTACTTC | CASSQSGGAYEQYF
TRBD2 | TRBJ2-1 | TRBV7-2 | once | TGTGCCAGCAGCTTAGTCGGTAGCGGGGGGGAGAAGTTCTTC | CASSLVGSGGEKFF
TRBD2 | TRBJ2-3 | TRBV25-1 | - | TGTGCCAGCAGCGCAAACGTCGGGACTAGCGGAGATACGCAGTATTTT | CASSANVGTSGDTQYF
- | TRBJ1-1 | TRBV10-1 | - | TGCGCCAGCAGTGTGACACTGAACACTGAAGCTTTCTTT | CASSVTLNTEAFF
- | TRBJ1-4 | TRBV30 | once | TGTGCCTGGAGTAGCCGGGTAGAGAAACTGTTTTTT | CAWSSRVEKLFF
- | TRBJ2-2 | TRBV19 | - | TGTGCCAGTAGTATAGAGGCTAGCGTGAACACCGGGGAGCTGTTTTTT | CASSIEASVNTGELFF